The 19 T cell receptor beta chains reported below all come from one sample, sequenced in a study of T cell repertoires in cytomegalovirus infection. From the reads, TCRdb called clonotypes with MiXCR, one entry per CDR3 protein. Of about 530,000 distinct CDR3 sequences in the sample, about 26% were seen once. Sequenced sample: PBMCs. Receptors originate from a human donor in good health (CMV status not recorded). Some clones in this sample may be carry-over from other donors' samples.

There are a few counts of this clonotype. The chain has TRBV12-3 or TRBV12-4 and TRBJ2-7; 16 positions agree with TRBD2. This CDR3 spans 17 amino acids. Unmatched junction bases numbered 12, after V lost 6 bases and J lost 7 bases. CDR3 amino acids: CASSPPGLAGGPREQYV. Here the CDR3 DNA reads TGTGCCAGCAGCCCACCGGGACTAGCGGGAGGGCCCAGGGAGCAGTACGTC.

The V gene is TRBV12-3 or TRBV12-4, the J gene TRBJ2-2; D not certain. The CDR3 covers 16 residues. V lost 4 bases to trimming and J lost 4 bases, with 16 bases between them. In nucleotides, the CDR3 is TGTGCCAGCAGTTCTGCGCCTCTGAAAGCCACCGGGGAGCTGTTTTTT. Amino acids: CASSSAPLKATGELFF.

This clonotype has a count of ten or more. The chain has TRBV7-2 and TRBJ2-6, with unresolved D. This CDR3 spans 15 amino acids. CDR1 SGHTA and CDR2 FQGNSA come from the germline V gene. V dropped 0 bases and J dropped 0 bases, with 3 bases sitting between them. CDR3 DNA: TGTGCCAGCAGCTTAGCTTACTCTGGGGCCAACGTCCTGACTTTC. Protein sequence: CASSLAYSGANVLTF. Based on the CDR3 plus reference TRBV7-2 and TRBJ2-6, the full variable domain is GAGVSQSPSNKVTEKGKDVELRCDPISGHTALYWYRQSLGQGLEFLIYFQGNSAPDKSGLPSDRFSAERTGGSVSTLTIQRTQQEDSAVYLCASSLAYSGANVLTFGAGSRLTVL.

This clonotype appeared a single time. The V call is TRBV7-2, the J call TRBJ2-7, with D uncertain. Germline lookup yields CDR1 SGHTA and CDR2 FQGNSA. The CDR3 runs 14 residues. V was shortened by 1 base and J by 3 bases, with 10 bases between the two germline ends. The CDR3 reads CASSLGWSNYEQYV. The CDR3 DNA sequence: TGTGCCAGCAGCTTAGGTTGGTCAAACTACGAGCAGTACGTC.

The J gene is TRBJ1-2, the V gene TRBV4-1; tentative D call: TRBD1 (6 bases). Germline V lookup: CDR1 MGHRA, CDR2 YSYEKL. The ends were cut back, 0 bases at V and 4 bases at J, with 24 bases in the middle. There are 19 residues in the CDR3. CDR3 coding DNA: TGCGCCAGCAGCCAAGATCCCGGGACATTGCAGAAGTGTTGCTATGGCTACACCTTC. Its translation is CASSQDPGTLQKCCYGYTF.

The chain carries TRBV29-1 and TRBJ1-4; unclear D gene. The CDR3 covers 11 residues. The germline gives CDR1 SQVTM, CDR2 ANQGSEA. Between the trimmed V and J ends, which lost 6 bases and 7 bases, there was a span of 9 bases. The CDR3 loop reads CSVTSGEKLFF. The CDR3 DNA is TGCAGCGTCACTTCGGGTGAAAAACTGTTTTTT.

This clonotype occurred a few times. CDR3 in DNA: TGTGCCAGCAGCTCTCGAGCGGGAGCCGAGCAGTACGTC. It translates to CASSSRAGAEQYV. The chain has TRBV7-9 and TRBJ2-7; the match to TRBD2 covers 8 bases. CDR1 is SEHNR and CDR2 is FQNEAQ in the germline V gene (reference sequence). The CDR3 consists of 13 residues. Trimming at V came to 4 bases and at J to 6 bases, leaving 5 bases not matched to a gene.

The chain recombines TRBV20-1 with TRBJ2-7, with D perhaps matching TRBD2 (6 bases). CDR1 and CDR2 from the germline V gene are DFQATT and SNEGSKA (reference sequence). The germline V and J ends were trimmed by 3 bases and 3 bases, with 15 bases remaining between them. CDR3 size: 14 residues. For the CDR3, the DNA is TGCAGTGCTAGGTCTCGGGAGAGGGTCTACGAGCAGTACTTC. Protein product: CSARSRERVYEQYF.

CDR3 DNA sequence: TGTGCCAGCAGTGTCCTAGCGAGCAATGAGCAGTTCTTC. Its translation: CASSVLASNEQFF. V and J are TRBV12-3 or TRBV12-4 and TRBJ2-1; D is possibly TRBD2 (6 bases). This CDR3 is built from 13 residues. Trimming pared 5 bases from V and 6 bases from J, leaving 11 bases between.

The CDR3 coding sequence is TGTGCCAGCAGCCAGAGGAAGGCGGGAGGGCGCGCCTACGAGCAGTACGTC. Translated: CASSQRKAGGRAYEQYV. The chain joins TRBV11-2 to TRBJ2-7; TRBD2 matches 9 bases. Germline V lookup: CDR1 SGHAT, CDR2 FQNNGV. V gave up 5 bases and J gave up 2 bases; unmatched junction bases: 13. This CDR3 spans 17 amino acids.

The chain links TRBV19 to TRBJ1-3; 8 bases line up with TRBD1. V gave up 5 bases and J gave up 0 bases; unmatched junction bases: 3. The CDR3 is made up of 15 amino acids. Germline V gene sequence: CDR1 LNHDA, CDR2 SQIVND (reference sequence). The CDR3 loop is CASSGGTGSGNTIYF. The CDR3 DNA reads as TGTGCCAGTAGTGGAGGGACAGGCTCTGGAAACACCATATATTTT.

The rearrangement joins TRBV6-1 to TRBJ2-6; the D is unclear. Trimming removed 6 bases from V and 0 bases from J, with 12 bases in between. This CDR3 has 16 amino acids. Germline assignment: CDR1 MNHNS and CDR2 SASEGT. CDR3 DNA: TGTGCCAGCAGACCCCTCCTGAACTCTGGGGCCAACGTCCTGACTTTC. It encodes CASRPLLNSGANVLTF.

The chain links TRBV7-2 to TRBJ1-2; D is unresolved. The germline V gene has CDR1 SGHTA and CDR2 FQGNSA. This CDR3 is 16 amino acids long. Trimming removed 0 bases from V and 4 bases from J, with 15 bases in between. In DNA, the CDR3 is TGTGCCAGCAGCTTAGCGGGCGGGGTATCTGGCTATGGCTACACCTTC. Amino acids: CASSLAGGVSGYGYTF.

This clonotype came up a few times. The chain employs TRBV23-1 and TRBJ2-7; 10 nucleotides agree with TRBD1. TRBV23-1 is annotated as an ORF whose role is uncertain. The trim removed 0 bases at V and 2 bases at J, leaving 10 bases unmatched. The length of the CDR3 is 18 residues. CDR3 sequence: CASSQSRRDRGHAYEQYV. The CDR3 nucleotides are TGCGCCAGCAGTCAATCTAGGAGAGACAGGGGGCACGCCTACGAGCAGTACGTC.

This clonotype has only a few counts. This rearrangement joins TRBV11-2 to TRBJ1-1, with unresolved D. The germline V and J ends were trimmed by 6 bases and 0 bases, with 17 bases remaining between them. The germline V gene has CDR1 SGHAT and CDR2 FQNNGV. The CDR3 has 16 amino acids. CDR3 region: CASRYQDSRMNTEAFF. DNA of the CDR3: TGTGCCAGCAGATACCAAGACTCCCGGATGAACACTGAAGCTTTCTTT.

The chain couples TRBV10-3 to TRBJ1-1; D remains unclear. CDR3 size: 16 residues. Germline assignment: CDR1 ENHRY and CDR2 SYGVKD. The ends were cut back, 0 bases at V and 0 bases at J, with 11 bases in the middle. CDR3 loop: CAISESSWQLNTEAFF. In DNA, the CDR3 is TGTGCCATCAGTGAGTCGAGTTGGCAGCTGAACACTGAAGCTTTCTTT.

This clonotype showed up many times. The chain is built from TRBV11-2 and TRBJ2-3; D may be TRBD1 (5 bases). The CDR3 contains 12 residues. From germline, CDR1 is SGHAT and CDR2 FQNNGV. V was trimmed by 2 bases and J by 8 bases, leaving 8 bases between them. CDR3 DNA sequence: TGTGCCAGCAGCTTAAGGGGCGCTACGCAGTATTTT. This sequence encodes CASSLRGATQYF.

The chain combines TRBV7-9 with TRBJ2-7, with 8 positions matching TRBD2. The CDR3 loop spans 17 amino acids. With V trimmed by 5 bases and J by 3 bases, 15 bases remained unmatched. Germline-derived CDR1 and CDR2 are SEHNR and FQNEAQ (reference sequence). Here the CDR3 reads CASSPRNSGVGHYEQYF. CDR3 nucleotides: TGTGCCAGCAGCCCCCGGAATAGCGGGGTCGGGCACTACGAGCAGTACTTC.

This clonotype showed up many times. J is TRBJ1-1 and V is TRBV7-8, with 9 nucleotides matching TRBD1. With V trimmed by 4 bases and J by 0 bases, 18 bases remained unmatched. CDR1 and CDR2 (germline): SGHVS, FQNEAQ. The CDR3 sequence is 20 residues long. Here the CDR3 DNA reads TGTGCCAGCAGCTCCAAACCGGGACAGGGATACGAAAGTATGAACACTGAAGCTTTCTTT. Translating it yields CASSSKPGQGYESMNTEAFF. The full variable domain, completed using reference TRBV7-8 and TRBJ1-1, is GAGVSQSPRYKVAKRGQDVALRCDPISGHVSLFWYQQALGQGPEFLTYFQNEAQLDKSGLPSDRFFAERPEGSVSTLKIQRTQQEDSAVYLCASSSKPGQGYESMNTEAFFGQGTRLTVV.